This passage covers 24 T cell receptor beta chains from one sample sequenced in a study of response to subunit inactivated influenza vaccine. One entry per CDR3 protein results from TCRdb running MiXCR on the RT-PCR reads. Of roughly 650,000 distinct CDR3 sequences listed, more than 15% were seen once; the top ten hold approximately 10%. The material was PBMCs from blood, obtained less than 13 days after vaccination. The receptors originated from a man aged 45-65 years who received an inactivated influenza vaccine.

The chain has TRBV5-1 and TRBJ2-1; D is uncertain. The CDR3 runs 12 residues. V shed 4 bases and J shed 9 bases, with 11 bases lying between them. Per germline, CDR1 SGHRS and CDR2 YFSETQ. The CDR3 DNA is TGCGCCAGCAGCGTGACGGTACGTGAGCAGTTCTTC. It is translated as CASSVTVREQFF.

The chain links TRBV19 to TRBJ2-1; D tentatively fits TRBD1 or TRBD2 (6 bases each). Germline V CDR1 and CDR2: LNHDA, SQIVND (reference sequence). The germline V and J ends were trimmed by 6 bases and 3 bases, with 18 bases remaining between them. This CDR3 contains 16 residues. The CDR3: CASRGILGGYYNEQFF. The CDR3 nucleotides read TGTGCCAGTAGGGGCATTCTCGGGGGCTACTACAATGAGCAGTTCTTC.

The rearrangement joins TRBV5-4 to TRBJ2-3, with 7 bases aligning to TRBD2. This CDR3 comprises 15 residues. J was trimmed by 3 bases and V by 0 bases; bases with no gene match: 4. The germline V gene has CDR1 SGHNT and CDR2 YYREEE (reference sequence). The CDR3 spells CASSLAAGETDTQYF. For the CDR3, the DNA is TGTGCCAGCAGCTTGGCCGCGGGAGAGACAGATACGCAGTATTTT.

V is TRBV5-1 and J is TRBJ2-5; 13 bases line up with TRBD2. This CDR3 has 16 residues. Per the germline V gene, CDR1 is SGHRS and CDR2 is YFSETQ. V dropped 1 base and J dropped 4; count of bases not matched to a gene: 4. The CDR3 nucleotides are TGCGCCAGCAGCTTGCCGCGACTAGCGGGAGGAGAGACCCAGTACTTC. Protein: CASSLPRLAGGETQYF.

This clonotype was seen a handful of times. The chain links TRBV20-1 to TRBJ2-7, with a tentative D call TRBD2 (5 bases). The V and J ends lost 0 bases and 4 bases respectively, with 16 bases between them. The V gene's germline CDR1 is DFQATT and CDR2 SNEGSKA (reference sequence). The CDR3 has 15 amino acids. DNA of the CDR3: TGCAGTGCTAGAGACGCGGGCGCCGCGGGTTACGAGCAGTACTTC. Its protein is CSARDAGAAGYEQYF.

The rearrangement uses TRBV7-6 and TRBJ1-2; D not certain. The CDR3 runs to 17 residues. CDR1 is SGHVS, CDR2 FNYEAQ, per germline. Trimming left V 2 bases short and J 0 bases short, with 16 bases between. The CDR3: CASSLWSSTEPNYGYTF. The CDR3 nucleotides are TGTGCCAGCAGCTTATGGTCGAGTACGGAACCTAACTATGGCTACACCTTC. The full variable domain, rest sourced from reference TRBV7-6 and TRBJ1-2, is GAGVSQSPRYKVTKRGQDVALRCDPISGHVSLYWYRQALGQGPEFLTYFNYEAQQDKSGLPNDRFSAERPEGSISTLTIQRTEQRDSAMYRCASSLWSSTEPNYGYTFGSGTRLTVV.

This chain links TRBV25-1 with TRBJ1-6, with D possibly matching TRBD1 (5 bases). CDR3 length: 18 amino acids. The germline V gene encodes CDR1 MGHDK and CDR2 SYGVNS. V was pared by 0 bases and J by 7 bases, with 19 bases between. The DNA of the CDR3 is TGTGCCAGCAGTGAATATATTCCTCGTGACAGACGAAATTCACCCCTCCACTTT. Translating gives CASSEYIPRDRRNSPLHF. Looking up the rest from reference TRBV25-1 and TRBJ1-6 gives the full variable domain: EADIYQTPRYLVIGTGKKITLECSQTMGHDKMYWYQQDPGMELHLIHYSYGVNSTEKGDLSSESTVSRIRTEHFPLTLESARPSHTSQYLCASSEYIPRDRRNSPLHFGNGTRLTVT.

Written as DNA, the CDR3 is TGTGCCAGCACCCCAAGGGTCAGGAGTGCCAAAAACATTCAGTACTTC. It specifies CASTPRVRSAKNIQYF. The chain employs TRBV2 and TRBJ2-4; D gene unclear. Germline CDR1 is SNHLY and CDR2 is FYNNEI. CDR3 size: 16 residues. Trimming left V 7 bases short and J 1 base short, with 17 bases between. The full variable domain, in which reference TRBV2 and TRBJ2-4 provide the parts outside the CDR3, is EPEVTQTPSHQVTQMGQEVILRCVPISNHLYFYWYRQILGQKVEFLVSFYNNEISEKSEIFDDQFSVERPDGSNFTLKIRSTKLEDSAMYFCASTPRVRSAKNIQYFGAGTRLSVL.

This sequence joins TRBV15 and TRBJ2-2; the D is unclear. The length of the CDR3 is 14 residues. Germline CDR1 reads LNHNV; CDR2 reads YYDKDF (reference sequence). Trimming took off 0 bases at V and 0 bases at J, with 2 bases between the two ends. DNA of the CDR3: TGTGCCACCAGCAGAGAACCGAACACCGGGGAGCTGTTTTTT. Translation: CATSREPNTGELFF.

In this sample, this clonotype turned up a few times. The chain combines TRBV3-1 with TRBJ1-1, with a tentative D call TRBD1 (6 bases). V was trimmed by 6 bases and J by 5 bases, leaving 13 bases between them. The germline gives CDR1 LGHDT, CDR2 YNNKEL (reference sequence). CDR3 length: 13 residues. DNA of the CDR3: TGTGCCAGCAGGGTAGGACAGACTACTGAAGCTTTCTTT. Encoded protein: CASRVGQTTEAFF. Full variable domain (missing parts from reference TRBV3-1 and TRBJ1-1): DTAVSQTPKYLVTQMGNDKSIKCEQNLGHDTMYWYKQDSKKFLKIMFSYNNKELIINETVPNRFSPKSPDKAHLNLHINSLELGDSAVYFCASRVGQTTEAFFGQGTRLTVV.

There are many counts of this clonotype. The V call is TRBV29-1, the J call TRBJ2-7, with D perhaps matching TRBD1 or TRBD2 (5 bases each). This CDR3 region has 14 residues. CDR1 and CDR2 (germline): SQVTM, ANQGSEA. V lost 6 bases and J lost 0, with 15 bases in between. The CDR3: CSVEGWGSSYEQYF. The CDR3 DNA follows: TGCAGCGTAGAGGGGTGGGGAAGCTCCTACGAGCAGTACTTC.

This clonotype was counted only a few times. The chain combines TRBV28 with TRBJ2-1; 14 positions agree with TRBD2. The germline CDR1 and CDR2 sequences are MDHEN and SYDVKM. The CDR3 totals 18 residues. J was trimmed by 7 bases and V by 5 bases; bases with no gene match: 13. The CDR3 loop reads CASSPGLAGVADRNEQFF. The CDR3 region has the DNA TGTGCCAGCAGTCCGGGACTAGCGGGAGTCGCTGACAGGAATGAGCAGTTCTTC.

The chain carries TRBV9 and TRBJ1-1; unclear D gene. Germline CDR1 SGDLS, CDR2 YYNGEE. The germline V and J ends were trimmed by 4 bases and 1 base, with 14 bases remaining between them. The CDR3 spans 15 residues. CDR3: CASSPWGGSNTEAFF. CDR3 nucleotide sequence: TGTGCCAGCAGCCCCTGGGGAGGTTCGAACACTGAAGCTTTCTTT.

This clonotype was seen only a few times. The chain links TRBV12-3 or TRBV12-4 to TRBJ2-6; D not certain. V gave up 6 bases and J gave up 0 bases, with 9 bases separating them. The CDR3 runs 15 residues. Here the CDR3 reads CASSQGASGANVLTF. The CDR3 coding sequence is TGTGCCAGCAGCCAAGGAGCCTCTGGGGCCAACGTCCTGACTTTC.

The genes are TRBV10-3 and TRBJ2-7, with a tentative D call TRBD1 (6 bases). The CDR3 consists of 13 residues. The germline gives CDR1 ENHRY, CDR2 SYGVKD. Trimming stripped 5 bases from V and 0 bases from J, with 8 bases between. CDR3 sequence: CAISNRDSYEQYF. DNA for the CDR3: TGTGCCATCAGTAACAGGGACTCCTACGAGCAGTACTTC.

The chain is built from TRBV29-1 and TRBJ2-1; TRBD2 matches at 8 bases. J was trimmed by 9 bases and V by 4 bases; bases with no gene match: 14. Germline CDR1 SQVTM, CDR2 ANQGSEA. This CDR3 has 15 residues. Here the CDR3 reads CSVVLLPGGRGEQFF. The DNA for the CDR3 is TGCAGCGTTGTTTTACTCCCGGGGGGGCGAGGTGAGCAGTTCTTC.

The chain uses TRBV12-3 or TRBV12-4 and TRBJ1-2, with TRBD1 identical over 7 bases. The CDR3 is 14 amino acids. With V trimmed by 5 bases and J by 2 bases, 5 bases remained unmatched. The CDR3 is CASSPQTGNYGYTF. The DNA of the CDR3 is TGTGCCAGCAGTCCGCAGACAGGGAACTATGGCTACACCTTC.

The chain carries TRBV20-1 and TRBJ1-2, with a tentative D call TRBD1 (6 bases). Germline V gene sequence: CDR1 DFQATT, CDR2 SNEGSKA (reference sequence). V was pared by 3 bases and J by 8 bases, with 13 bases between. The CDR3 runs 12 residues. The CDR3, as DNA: TGCAGTGCTAGTTTAGGGGGACGAGGCTACACCTTC. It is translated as CSASLGGRGYTF.

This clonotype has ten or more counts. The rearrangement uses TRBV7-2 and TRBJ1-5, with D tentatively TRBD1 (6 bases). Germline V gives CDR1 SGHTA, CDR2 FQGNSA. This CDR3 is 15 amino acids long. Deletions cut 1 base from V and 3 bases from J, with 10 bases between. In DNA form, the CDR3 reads TGTGCCAGCAGCTTAGTGCGGGGGCCCAATCAGCCCCAGCATTTT. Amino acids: CASSLVRGPNQPQHF. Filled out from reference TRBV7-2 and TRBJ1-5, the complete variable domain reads GAGVSQSPSNKVTEKGKDVELRCDPISGHTALYWYRQSLGQGLEFLIYFQGNSAPDKSGLPSDRFSAERTGGSVSTLTIQRTQQEDSAVYLCASSLVRGPNQPQHFGDGTRLSIL.

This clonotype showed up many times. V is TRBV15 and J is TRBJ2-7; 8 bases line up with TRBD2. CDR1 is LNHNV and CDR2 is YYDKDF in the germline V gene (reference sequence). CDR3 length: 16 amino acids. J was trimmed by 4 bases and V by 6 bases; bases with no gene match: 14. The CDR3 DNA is TGTGCCACCAGACATCAGCTAACGGGAGGGCCGTACGAGCAGTACTTC. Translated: CATRHQLTGGPYEQYF. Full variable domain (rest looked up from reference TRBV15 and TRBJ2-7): DAMVIQNPRYQVTQFGKPVTLSCSQTLNHNVMYWYQQKSSQAPKLLFHYYDKDFNNEADTPDNFQSRRPNTSFCFLDIRSPGLGDTAMYLCATRHQLTGGPYEQYFGPGTRLTVT.

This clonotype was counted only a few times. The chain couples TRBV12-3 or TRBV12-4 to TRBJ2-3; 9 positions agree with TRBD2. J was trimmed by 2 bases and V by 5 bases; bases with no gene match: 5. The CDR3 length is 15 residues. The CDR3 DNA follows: TGTGCCAGCAGTCTAAGCGGGGGGTTCACAGATACGCAGTATTTT. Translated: CASSLSGGFTDTQYF.

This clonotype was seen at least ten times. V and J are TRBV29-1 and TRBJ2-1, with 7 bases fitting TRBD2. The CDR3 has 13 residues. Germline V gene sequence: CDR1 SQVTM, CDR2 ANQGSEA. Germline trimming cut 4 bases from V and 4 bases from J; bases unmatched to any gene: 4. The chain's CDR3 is CSVGLAAYNEQFF. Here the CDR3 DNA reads TGCAGCGTTGGGCTAGCGGCTTACAATGAGCAGTTCTTC.

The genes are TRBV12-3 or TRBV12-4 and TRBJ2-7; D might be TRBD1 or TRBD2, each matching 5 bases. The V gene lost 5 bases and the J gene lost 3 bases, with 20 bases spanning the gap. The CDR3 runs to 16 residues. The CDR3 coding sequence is TGTGCCAGCAGTCAACCCCGGGGCTATTCGTTCTACGAGCAGTACTTC. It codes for CASSQPRGYSFYEQYF.

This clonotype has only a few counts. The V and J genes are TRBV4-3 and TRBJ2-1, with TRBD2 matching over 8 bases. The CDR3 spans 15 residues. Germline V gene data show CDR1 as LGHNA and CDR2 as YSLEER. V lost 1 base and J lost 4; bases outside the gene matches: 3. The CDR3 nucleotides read TGCGCCAGCAGCCAAGTACTAGCGGTTTACAATGAGCAGTTCTTC. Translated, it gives CASSQVLAVYNEQFF.